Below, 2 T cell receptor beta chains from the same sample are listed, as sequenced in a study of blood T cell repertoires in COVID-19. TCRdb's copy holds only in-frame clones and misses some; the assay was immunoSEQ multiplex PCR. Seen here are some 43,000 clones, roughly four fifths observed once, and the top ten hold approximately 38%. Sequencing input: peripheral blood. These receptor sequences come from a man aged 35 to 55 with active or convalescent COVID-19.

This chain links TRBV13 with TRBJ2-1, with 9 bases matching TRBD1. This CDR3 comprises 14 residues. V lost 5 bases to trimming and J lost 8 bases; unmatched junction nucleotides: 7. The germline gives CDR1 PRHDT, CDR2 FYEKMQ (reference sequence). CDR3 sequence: CASSPRDRDHEQFF. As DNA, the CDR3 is TGTGCCAGCAGCCCCCGGGACAGGGACCATGAGCAGTTCTTC.

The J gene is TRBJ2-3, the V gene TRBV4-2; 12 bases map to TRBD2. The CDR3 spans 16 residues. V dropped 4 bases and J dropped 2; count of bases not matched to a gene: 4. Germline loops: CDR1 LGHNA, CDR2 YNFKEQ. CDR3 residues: CASSLRTSGDTDTQYF. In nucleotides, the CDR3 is TGTGCCAGCAGCCTCCGGACTAGCGGGGACACAGATACGCAGTATTTT.